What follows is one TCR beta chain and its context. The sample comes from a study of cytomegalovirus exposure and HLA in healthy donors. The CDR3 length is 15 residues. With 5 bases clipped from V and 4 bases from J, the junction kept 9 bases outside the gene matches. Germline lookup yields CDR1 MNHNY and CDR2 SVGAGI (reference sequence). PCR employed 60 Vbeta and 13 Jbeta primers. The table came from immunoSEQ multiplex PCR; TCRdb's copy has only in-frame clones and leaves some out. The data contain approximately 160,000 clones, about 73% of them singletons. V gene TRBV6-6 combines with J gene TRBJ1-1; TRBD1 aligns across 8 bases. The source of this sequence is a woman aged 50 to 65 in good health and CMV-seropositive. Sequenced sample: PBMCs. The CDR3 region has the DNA TGTGCCAGCAGTCTTACAGGGGGGGATGGCACTGAAGCTTTCTTT. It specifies CASSLTGGDGTEAFF.